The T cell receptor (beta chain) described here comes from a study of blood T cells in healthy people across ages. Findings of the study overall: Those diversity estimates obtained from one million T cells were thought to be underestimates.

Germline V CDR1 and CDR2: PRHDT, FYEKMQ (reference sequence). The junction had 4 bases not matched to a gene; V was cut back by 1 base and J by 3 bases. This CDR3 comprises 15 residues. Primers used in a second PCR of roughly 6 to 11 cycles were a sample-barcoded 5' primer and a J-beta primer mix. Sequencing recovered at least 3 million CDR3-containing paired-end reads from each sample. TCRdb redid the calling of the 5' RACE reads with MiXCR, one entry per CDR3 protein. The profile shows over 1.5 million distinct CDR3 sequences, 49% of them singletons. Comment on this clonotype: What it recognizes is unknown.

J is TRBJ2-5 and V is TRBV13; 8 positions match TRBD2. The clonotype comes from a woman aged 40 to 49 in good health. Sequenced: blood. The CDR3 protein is CASSLAAGDEETQYF. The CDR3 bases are TGTGCCAGCAGCTTAGCAGCGGGAGATGAAGAGACCCAGTACTTC.